This T cell receptor (beta chain) was sequenced for a study of early T cells in non-severe SARS-CoV-2 infection. The study's findings and limits: Database matching using VDJdb favored anti-spike CD8 responses, with private and CD4 specificities left missing.

With regard to this clonotype: Antigen unknown.

CDR1 and CDR2 from the germline V gene are SGHAT and FQNNGV. The V end was cut by 2 bases, the J end by 4 bases, with 6 bases between. This CDR3 has 13 amino acids. The library protocol tagged individual cDNA molecules with unique molecular identifiers. TCRdb itself ran the 5' RACE reads through MiXCR, one entry per CDR3 protein. The table records tens of thousands of distinct CDR3 sequences, approximately 9.2% of them present only once. What was sequenced was whole blood. The receptor was isolated from an adult who was a healthcare worker with PCR-confirmed SARS-CoV-2 infection or an uninfected control (not recorded which). J is TRBJ2-1 and V is TRBV11-2; no definite D call. In DNA form, the CDR3 reads TGTGCCAGCAGCTTACGTACATACAATGAGCAGTTCTTC. Its protein is CASSLRTYNEQFF.